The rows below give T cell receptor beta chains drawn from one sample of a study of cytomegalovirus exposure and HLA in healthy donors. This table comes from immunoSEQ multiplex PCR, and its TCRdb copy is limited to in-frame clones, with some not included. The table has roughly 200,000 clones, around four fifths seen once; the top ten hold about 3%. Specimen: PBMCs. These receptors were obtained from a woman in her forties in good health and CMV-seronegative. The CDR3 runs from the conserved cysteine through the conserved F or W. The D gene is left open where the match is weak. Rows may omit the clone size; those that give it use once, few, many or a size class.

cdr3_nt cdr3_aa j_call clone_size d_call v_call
TGTGCCAGCAGCGGGACTAGCGGGAAATCGCATCCCCTCGAGCAGTACTTC CASSGTSGKSHPLEQYF TRBJ2-7 few TRBD2 TRBV7-4
TGTGCCAGCAGCTTAGCTCTCCGTGCACAGTCGAACACTGAAGCTTTCTTT CASSLALRAQSNTEAFF TRBJ1-1 NA NA TRBV13
TGTGCCAGCAGCGTAGAGGGGGATGGAGCGATCGACGAGCAGTACTTC CASSVEGDGAIDEQYF TRBJ2-7 NA NA TRBV9
TGTGCCAGCAGTCCCTGGGGACAGATGAACACTGAAGCTTTCTTT CASSPWGQMNTEAFF TRBJ1-1 few TRBD1 TRBV2
TGTGCCAGCAGTCCCCTCAGACTAGCGGGACAATACGAGCAGTACTTC CASSPLRLAGQYEQYF TRBJ2-7 NA TRBD2 TRBV27
TGTGCCAGCAGTTTGGGGCTAGCGGGAGTTGAGACCCAGTACTTC CASSLGLAGVETQYF TRBJ2-5 NA TRBD2 TRBV28
TGTGCCAGCAGCCCACACACCAATCCAAATGAAAAACTGTTTTTT CASSPHTNPNEKLFF TRBJ1-4 NA NA TRBV28
TGTTCCAGCAGCTTTGAGCGGCGTTACGGTGAAGCTTTCTTT CSSSFERRYGEAFF TRBJ1-1 NA NA TRBV7-9
TGTGCCAGCAGCTTGGAACCGGGACATAACCCCTACGAGCAGTACTTC CASSLEPGHNPYEQYF TRBJ2-7 NA NA TRBV7-6
TGTGCCAGCAGCTATACTAGGGCGGCGTCCTACGAGCAGTACTTC CASSYTRAASYEQYF TRBJ2-7 NA NA TRBV6-6
TGCGCCAGCAGGCATTGGGGCAGCAACACTGAAGCTTTCTTT CASRHWGSNTEAFF TRBJ1-1 NA NA TRBV5-1
TGCGCCAGCAGCTTGGAAAACGGGCTTCACAGGAAAGCTTTCTTT CASSLENGLHRKAFF TRBJ1-1 NA NA TRBV5-1
TGCGCCAGCAGCTCCTGGACAGGAGCCAGTGAGCAGTTCTTC CASSSWTGASEQFF TRBJ2-1 NA TRBD1 TRBV5-1
TGTGCCAGCACCTCCGGGAGGGGGGCTAGAGTGAACACTGAAGCTTTCTTT CASTSGRGARVNTEAFF TRBJ1-1 NA NA TRBV27
TGCGCCAGCAGTGATACCGGACAGGGAAGGGAGACCCAGTACTTC CASSDTGQGRETQYF TRBJ2-5 NA TRBD1 TRBV10-1
TGTGCCTGGAGTACGGGGGGCACCGGGGAGCTGTTTTTT CAWSTGGTGELFF TRBJ2-2 NA TRBD2 TRBV30
TGCGCCAGCAGTGGCTCCAAGAGTCTAGCGCTCGTGAACGAGCAGTACTTC CASSGSKSLALVNEQYF TRBJ2-7 few NA TRBV10-1
TGTGCCAGCAGTTTATTCCTAGCGGATACTAGCACAGATACGCAGTATTTT CASSLFLADTSTDTQYF TRBJ2-3 NA TRBD2 TRBV28
TGTGCCCCCCGGGGAGGTAACTATGGCTACACCTTC CAPRGGNYGYTF TRBJ1-2 NA NA TRBV21-1
TGTGCCAGCAGTTTAACAGGGCGTGGCCAAGAGTTCTTC CASSLTGRGQEFF TRBJ2-1 NA NA TRBV27
TGCAGCGTCGGGACAGTCAACACCGGGGAGCTGTTTTTT CSVGTVNTGELFF TRBJ2-2 few TRBD1 TRBV29-1
TGTGCCAGCAGTGAAGCGGGGACAGGGCGCGGAGAGCAGTACTTC CASSEAGTGRGEQYF TRBJ2-7 NA TRBD1 TRBV6-1
TGTGCCAGCAGCTCCGGACAACCCTACAATGAGCAGTTCTTC CASSSGQPYNEQFF TRBJ2-1 NA NA TRBV7-2